One sample yielded the 32 T cell receptor beta chains listed below, sequenced in a study of T cells in Graves' hyperthyroidism and ophthalmopathy. Template material for amplifying TCR beta CDR3 regions consisted of RNA transcripts. TCR CDR3 regions were first amplified by RT-PCR with HTBI primers. A single record per CDR3 protein comes from TCRdb applying MiXCR to the multiplex PCR reads. The sample lists some 550,000 distinct CDR3 sequences, around 20% occurring once. The sequenced sample consisted of blood. These receptors were obtained from a man aged 18 to 29 with Graves' hyperthyroidism.

This clonotype was counted many times. The chain has TRBV6-1 and TRBJ2-5; possibly TRBD2 for D (6 bases). The CDR3 loop spans 13 amino acids. From germline, CDR1 is MNHNS and CDR2 SASEGT. The V end lost 5 bases, the J end lost 5 bases, and 12 bases lay between the germline ends. The CDR3, as DNA: TGTGCCAGCAGTCCCCGGGGGACGGAGACCCAGTACTTC. Residues: CASSPRGTETQYF.

A remark on this clonotype: The junction shows a germline mismatch at one end, possibly a read error. V and J are TRBV11-2 and TRBJ1-1; D is unclear. Germline-derived CDR1 and CDR2 are SGHAT and FQNNGV. The CDR3 runs 14 residues. This CDR3 reads CASSLVGRNTEACF. The CDR3, as DNA: TGTGCCAGCAGCTTAGTCGGGAGGAACACTGAAGCTTGCTTT. The entire variable domain, with the rest obtained from reference TRBV11-2 and TRBJ1-1, is as follows: EAGVAQSPRYKIIEKRQSVAFWCNPISGHATLYWYQQILGQGPKLLIQFQNNGVVDDSQLPKDRFSAERLKGVDSTLKIQPAKLEDSAVYLCASSLVGRNTEACFGQGTRLTVV.

This sequence joins TRBV6-1 and TRBJ1-1; D ambiguous. Germline-derived CDR1 and CDR2 are MNHNS and SASEGT. V lost 4 bases and J lost 2, with 17 bases in between. This CDR3 comprises 16 residues. The CDR3 sequence: CASSVPLRTVNTEAFF. The CDR3 DNA reads TGTGCCAGCAGTGTGCCCCTCCGGACGGTTAACACTGAAGCTTTCTTT.

There are many counts of this clonotype. This rearrangement joins TRBV12-3 or TRBV12-4 to TRBJ1-5, with D perhaps TRBD1 (5 bases). The germline V and J ends were trimmed by 6 bases and 6 bases, with 15 bases remaining between them. The CDR3 covers 14 residues. CDR3 protein: CASRPPGLFQPQHF. As DNA, the CDR3 is TGTGCCAGCAGGCCGCCAGGGTTGTTTCAGCCCCAGCATTTT.

This clonotype was found many times. The chain couples TRBV12-3 or TRBV12-4 to TRBJ1-5; 9 nucleotides match TRBD1. The CDR3 is 13 residues long. The V segment lost 6 bases and the J segment 5 bases; nucleotides outside the gene matches: 2. In nucleotides, the CDR3 is TGTGCCAGCAGAAGACAGGGGGATCAGCCCCAGCATTTT. Protein sequence: CASRRQGDQPQHF.

The J gene is TRBJ2-7, the V gene TRBV20-1; a possible D gene is TRBD1 (6 bases). V dropped 6 bases and J dropped 4 bases, with 10 bases sitting between them. The germline V gene encodes CDR1 DFQATT and CDR2 SNEGSKA (reference sequence). The CDR3 consists of 11 residues. CDR3 DNA: TGCAGTGCCATACAGGGATACGAGCAGTACTTC. Translating it yields CSAIQGYEQYF.

The chain has TRBV19 and TRBJ2-7; TRBD2 matches at 8 bases. The V and J ends lost 5 bases and 7 bases, in that order; junction bases with no gene match: 7. The germline V gene has CDR1 LNHDA and CDR2 SQIVND (reference sequence). CDR3 length: 13 amino acids. The CDR3 reads CASSVSSSGEQYF. Here the CDR3 DNA reads TGTGCCAGTAGTGTAAGTTCTAGCGGGGAGCAGTACTTC.

V is TRBV4-2 and J is TRBJ2-5; 11 bases line up with TRBD2. The CDR3 length is 21 residues. Germline V gene lookup returns CDR1 LGHNA and CDR2 YNFKEQ. The trim removed 1 base at V and 0 bases at J, leaving 16 bases unmatched. CDR3 in amino acids: CASSQAVASGGYVVYQETQYF. The DNA for the CDR3 is TGTGCCAGCAGCCAAGCAGTGGCTAGCGGGGGGTACGTAGTGTACCAAGAGACCCAGTACTTC.

This clonotype has just a few counts. The gene calls are TRBV6-1 and TRBJ1-2; 7 bases map to TRBD1. CDR1 MNHNS and CDR2 SASEGT come from the germline V gene. The CDR3 spans 12 residues. J gave up 4 bases and V 7 bases, and 3 bases lay outside the gene matches. This chain's CDR3 is CASIDRVYGYTF. For the CDR3, the DNA is TGTGCCAGCATAGACAGGGTCTATGGCTACACCTTC.

This clonotype showed up many times. The gene calls are TRBV24-1 and TRBJ2-7; no firm D call. The germline V and J ends were trimmed by 5 bases and 1 base, with 17 bases remaining between them. Germline loops: CDR1 KGHDR, CDR2 SFDVKD. This CDR3 is built from 16 residues. The CDR3 DNA reads TGTGCCACCAGTGCCGCCTCCGGTGAAGATTCCTACGAGCAGTACTTC. It translates to CATSAASGEDSYEQYF.

This clonotype was recorded a few times. The chain combines TRBV28 with TRBJ1-5; tentatively, D is TRBD1 (6 bases). Trimming stripped 3 bases from V and 7 bases from J, with 16 bases between. Per the germline V gene, CDR1 is MDHEN and CDR2 is SYDVKM. There are 15 residues in the CDR3. CDR3: CASSLGPGAGQPQHF. CDR3 DNA sequence: TGTGCCAGCAGTTTGGGGCCAGGGGCGGGGCAGCCCCAGCATTTT.

The table lists this clonotype with many counts. V and J are TRBV5-1 and TRBJ1-2; TRBD1 is a possible D gene (5 bases). Germline loops: CDR1 SGHRS, CDR2 YFSETQ. This CDR3 region has 14 residues. V was trimmed by 4 bases and J by 4 bases, leaving 14 bases between them. The CDR3 protein is CASSPEGTSYGYTF. CDR3 DNA: TGCGCCAGCAGCCCGGAGGGGACCTCCTATGGCTACACCTTC.

This clonotype was detected many times. The chain has TRBV6-1 and TRBJ1-1; maybe TRBD1 (5 bases). The CDR3 length is 13 residues. The germline V gene encodes CDR1 MNHNS and CDR2 SASEGT. Trimming pared 5 bases from V and 7 bases from J, leaving 14 bases between. The CDR3 region has the DNA TGTGCCAGCAGTCGACAGCCTGGTGTTGAAGCTTTCTTT. It yields the protein CASSRQPGVEAFF.

This clonotype was seen repeatedly, ten times or more. The chain is built from TRBV12-3 or TRBV12-4 and TRBJ2-6; D ambiguous. Trimming stripped 7 bases from V and 4 bases from J, with 8 bases between. This CDR3 spans 13 amino acids. The CDR3 spells CASTLGGANVLTF. The CDR3 region has the DNA TGTGCCAGCACCTTAGGAGGGGCCAACGTCCTGACTTTC.

This clonotype was seen repeatedly, ten times or more. The J gene is TRBJ2-7, the V gene TRBV20-1, with D maybe TRBD1 (6 bases). Germline assignment: CDR1 DFQATT and CDR2 SNEGSKA (reference sequence). V shed 6 bases and J shed 2 bases, with 11 bases lying between them. The CDR3 consists of 12 residues. CDR3 sequence (DNA): TGCAGTGCCTTGGGACAAACCTACGAGCAGTACTTC. This encodes CSALGQTYEQYF.

On this clonotype itself: A much larger clone lies one base from this, so it may be a read error. The chain combines TRBV20-1 with TRBJ2-7; TRBD2 matches 11 bases. Germline lookup yields CDR1 DFQATT and CDR2 SNEGSKA (reference sequence). The CDR3 length is 15 residues. Written as DNA, the CDR3 is TGCGGTGCTAGTAATCTAGCGGGGGGCCCCCCTAAGCAGTACTTC. Translation: CGASNLAGGPPKQYF.

The chain uses TRBV30 and TRBJ1-5; the D gene is possibly TRBD1 (5 bases). The CDR3 length is 13 residues. Trimming left V 0 bases short and J 7 bases short, with 10 bases between. CDR1 is GTSNPN and CDR2 is SVGIG in the germline V gene (reference sequence). The CDR3 sequence: CAWSVKGSQPQHF. The CDR3 coding sequence is TGTGCCTGGAGTGTGAAGGGGAGCCAGCCCCAGCATTTT.

In this sample, this clonotype turned up many times. The genes are TRBV5-1 and TRBJ1-2; D might be TRBD1 (5 bases). Trimming pared 0 bases from V and 4 bases from J, leaving 10 bases between. The CDR3 is 14 amino acids. The germline CDR1 and CDR2 sequences are SGHRS and YFSETQ. The CDR3 protein is CASSLGQIGYGYTF. CDR3 in DNA: TGCGCCAGCAGCTTGGGACAGATTGGCTATGGCTACACCTTC.

On this clonotype itself: With a much larger clone just one base away, this may be a read error. The chain uses TRBV4-1 and TRBJ1-2; 7 bases are shared with TRBD1. This CDR3 region has 13 residues. Germline V CDR1 and CDR2: MGHRA, YSYEKL. DNA of the CDR3: TGCGCCAGCAGCCAGACAGGGAACTATGGCTTCACCTTC. Its protein product is CASSQTGNYGFTF.

This clonotype was found many times. The rearrangement joins TRBV12-3 or TRBV12-4 to TRBJ1-5; tentatively, D is TRBD1 (5 bases). The V end lost 6 bases, the J end lost 6 bases, and 18 bases lay between the germline ends. This CDR3 contains 15 residues. This CDR3 reads CASSKSDGAAQPQHF. The DNA for the CDR3 is TGTGCCAGCAGCAAAAGCGACGGGGCCGCTCAGCCCCAGCATTTT.

Only a few counts were recorded for this clonotype. J is TRBJ1-3 and V is TRBV30, with 7 bases identical to TRBD1. With V trimmed by 0 bases and J by 0 bases, 5 bases remained unmatched. Germline values: CDR1 GTSNPN, CDR2 SVGIG (reference sequence). The CDR3 consists of 16 residues. CDR3 bases: TGTGCCTGGAGTGTATCGGACAGGTCCTCTGGAAACACCATATATTTT. Amino acid sequence: CAWSVSDRSSGNTIYF. The variable domain in full, with the rest retrieved from reference TRBV30 and TRBJ1-3, is SQTIHQWPATLVQPVGSPLSLECTVEGTSNPNLYWYRQAAGRGLQLLFYSVGIGQISSEVPQNLSASRPQDRQFILSSKKLLLSDSGFYLCAWSVSDRSSGNTIYFGEGSWLTVV.

The chain couples TRBV11-2 to TRBJ2-7; D ambiguous. Between the trimmed V and J ends, which lost 3 bases and 4 bases, there was a span of 10 bases. This CDR3 is 13 amino acids long. Germline V gives CDR1 SGHAT, CDR2 FQNNGV. The CDR3 protein is CASSLVMGYEQYF. The CDR3, as DNA: TGTGCCAGCAGCTTGGTGATGGGTTACGAGCAGTACTTC.

This clonotype was recorded a few times. A much larger clone lies a single base off, so this may be a read error. The chain recombines TRBV6-2 or TRBV6-3 with TRBJ2-5; 7 bases align to TRBD2. This CDR3 region has 17 residues. Per the germline V gene, CDR1 is MNHEY and CDR2 is SVGEGT. V shed 0 bases, J shed 5 bases, and the junction held 12 bases outside the gene matches. The CDR3 DNA follows: TGTGCCAGCAGTTACTCCCCGTGCCCACCCGGGGGGGAGACCCAGTACTTC. Amino acids: CASSYSPCPPGGETQYF.

In this sample, this clonotype turned up many times. As DNA, the CDR3 is TGTGCCATCAGTGGTTCGGGGGACACTGAAGCTTTCTTT. Its translation is CAISGSGDTEAFF. V usage is TRBV10-3 and J usage is TRBJ1-1; D perhaps matches TRBD1 (5 bases). The length of the CDR3 is 13 residues. In germline, CDR1 is ENHRY, CDR2 SYGVKD. Trimming removed 4 bases from V and 3 bases from J, with 9 bases in between.

This clonotype occurred many times. The CDR3, as DNA: TGTGCCAGCAGTCACTGGAACACCGGGGAGCTGTTTTTT. Its translation is CASSHWNTGELFF. J is TRBJ2-2 and V is TRBV6-5; the D is unclear. The CDR3 runs 13 residues. The germline V and J ends were trimmed by 5 bases and 1 base, with 5 bases remaining between them. Germline lookup yields CDR1 MNHEY and CDR2 SVGAGI.

This clonotype was detected ten times or more. The chain recombines TRBV2 with TRBJ1-2; no definite D call. Germline values: CDR1 SNHLY, CDR2 FYNNEI. V gave up 1 base and J gave up 4 bases, with 10 bases separating them. The CDR3 is 14 amino acids. The CDR3 DNA sequence: TGTGCCAGCAGTGAAGGCCGCGGCCCCTATGGCTACACCTTC. Residues: CASSEGRGPYGYTF.

This clonotype showed up just a few times. The genes are TRBV6-5 and TRBJ2-5; D gene uncertain. The germline V gene encodes CDR1 MNHEY and CDR2 SVGAGI. V was pared by 2 bases and J by 1 base, with 8 bases between. The CDR3 sequence is 14 residues long. This chain's CDR3 is CASSYTVSQETQYF. The CDR3 bases are TGTGCCAGCAGTTACACAGTTTCCCAAGAGACCCAGTACTTC.

The chain employs TRBV6-5 and TRBJ1-3, with 9 bases identical to TRBD1. Germline CDR1 MNHEY, CDR2 SVGAGI. The CDR3 has 15 amino acids. After removal of 6 bases from V and 2 bases from J, the junction contained 5 bases not matched to a gene. CDR3 in DNA: TGTGCCAGCAGACCAGGGACAGGGCCTGGAAACACCATATATTTT. Its translation is CASRPGTGPGNTIYF.

There are many counts of this clonotype. J is TRBJ2-7 and V is TRBV10-3; tentatively, D is TRBD2 (6 bases). Germline V gene data show CDR1 as ENHRY and CDR2 as SYGVKD. The CDR3 totals 14 residues. Trimming pared 3 bases from V and 2 bases from J, leaving 11 bases between. In nucleotides, the CDR3 is TGTGCCATCAGTGATGGAGGGACCCCCTACGAGCAGTACTTC. Translation gives CAISDGGTPYEQYF.

This clonotype came up many times. The genes are TRBV11-2 and TRBJ2-4; D is uncertain. V lost 2 bases to trimming and J lost 8 bases, with 10 bases between them. CDR3 length equals 13 residues. Germline lookup yields CDR1 SGHAT and CDR2 FQNNGV. CDR3 nucleotide sequence: TGTGCCAGCAGCTTACTAGGGTCCGACATTCAGTACTTC. This translates into CASSLLGSDIQYF.

This clonotype was seen more than once but under ten times. J is TRBJ2-5 and V is TRBV9; possibly TRBD1 for D (5 bases). Germline V gene lookup returns CDR1 SGDLS and CDR2 YYNGEE. The CDR3 runs 13 residues. Between the trimmed V and J ends, which lost 3 bases and 5 bases, there was a span of 11 bases. The DNA for the CDR3 is TGTGCCAGCAGCGCGGCGGCAGGGGAGACCCAGTACTTC. Encoded protein: CASSAAAGETQYF. Using reference TRBV9 and TRBJ2-5 for the parts outside the CDR3, the full variable domain is DSGVTQTPKHLITATGQRVTLRCSPRSGDLSVYWYQQSLDQGLQFLIQYYNGEERAKGNILERFSAQQFPDLHSELNLSSLELGDSALYFCASSAAAGETQYFGPGTRLLVL.

This clonotype was observed many times. The genes are TRBV14 and TRBJ1-2; TRBD1 matches at 7 bases. The CDR3 length is 16 residues. CDR1 SGHDN and CDR2 FVKESK come from the germline V gene. The trim removed 2 bases at V and 2 bases at J, leaving 8 bases unmatched. In DNA form, the CDR3 reads TGTGCCAGCAGCCAACTGGGACAGCCACTCAACTATGGCTACACCTTC. It encodes CASSQLGQPLNYGYTF.